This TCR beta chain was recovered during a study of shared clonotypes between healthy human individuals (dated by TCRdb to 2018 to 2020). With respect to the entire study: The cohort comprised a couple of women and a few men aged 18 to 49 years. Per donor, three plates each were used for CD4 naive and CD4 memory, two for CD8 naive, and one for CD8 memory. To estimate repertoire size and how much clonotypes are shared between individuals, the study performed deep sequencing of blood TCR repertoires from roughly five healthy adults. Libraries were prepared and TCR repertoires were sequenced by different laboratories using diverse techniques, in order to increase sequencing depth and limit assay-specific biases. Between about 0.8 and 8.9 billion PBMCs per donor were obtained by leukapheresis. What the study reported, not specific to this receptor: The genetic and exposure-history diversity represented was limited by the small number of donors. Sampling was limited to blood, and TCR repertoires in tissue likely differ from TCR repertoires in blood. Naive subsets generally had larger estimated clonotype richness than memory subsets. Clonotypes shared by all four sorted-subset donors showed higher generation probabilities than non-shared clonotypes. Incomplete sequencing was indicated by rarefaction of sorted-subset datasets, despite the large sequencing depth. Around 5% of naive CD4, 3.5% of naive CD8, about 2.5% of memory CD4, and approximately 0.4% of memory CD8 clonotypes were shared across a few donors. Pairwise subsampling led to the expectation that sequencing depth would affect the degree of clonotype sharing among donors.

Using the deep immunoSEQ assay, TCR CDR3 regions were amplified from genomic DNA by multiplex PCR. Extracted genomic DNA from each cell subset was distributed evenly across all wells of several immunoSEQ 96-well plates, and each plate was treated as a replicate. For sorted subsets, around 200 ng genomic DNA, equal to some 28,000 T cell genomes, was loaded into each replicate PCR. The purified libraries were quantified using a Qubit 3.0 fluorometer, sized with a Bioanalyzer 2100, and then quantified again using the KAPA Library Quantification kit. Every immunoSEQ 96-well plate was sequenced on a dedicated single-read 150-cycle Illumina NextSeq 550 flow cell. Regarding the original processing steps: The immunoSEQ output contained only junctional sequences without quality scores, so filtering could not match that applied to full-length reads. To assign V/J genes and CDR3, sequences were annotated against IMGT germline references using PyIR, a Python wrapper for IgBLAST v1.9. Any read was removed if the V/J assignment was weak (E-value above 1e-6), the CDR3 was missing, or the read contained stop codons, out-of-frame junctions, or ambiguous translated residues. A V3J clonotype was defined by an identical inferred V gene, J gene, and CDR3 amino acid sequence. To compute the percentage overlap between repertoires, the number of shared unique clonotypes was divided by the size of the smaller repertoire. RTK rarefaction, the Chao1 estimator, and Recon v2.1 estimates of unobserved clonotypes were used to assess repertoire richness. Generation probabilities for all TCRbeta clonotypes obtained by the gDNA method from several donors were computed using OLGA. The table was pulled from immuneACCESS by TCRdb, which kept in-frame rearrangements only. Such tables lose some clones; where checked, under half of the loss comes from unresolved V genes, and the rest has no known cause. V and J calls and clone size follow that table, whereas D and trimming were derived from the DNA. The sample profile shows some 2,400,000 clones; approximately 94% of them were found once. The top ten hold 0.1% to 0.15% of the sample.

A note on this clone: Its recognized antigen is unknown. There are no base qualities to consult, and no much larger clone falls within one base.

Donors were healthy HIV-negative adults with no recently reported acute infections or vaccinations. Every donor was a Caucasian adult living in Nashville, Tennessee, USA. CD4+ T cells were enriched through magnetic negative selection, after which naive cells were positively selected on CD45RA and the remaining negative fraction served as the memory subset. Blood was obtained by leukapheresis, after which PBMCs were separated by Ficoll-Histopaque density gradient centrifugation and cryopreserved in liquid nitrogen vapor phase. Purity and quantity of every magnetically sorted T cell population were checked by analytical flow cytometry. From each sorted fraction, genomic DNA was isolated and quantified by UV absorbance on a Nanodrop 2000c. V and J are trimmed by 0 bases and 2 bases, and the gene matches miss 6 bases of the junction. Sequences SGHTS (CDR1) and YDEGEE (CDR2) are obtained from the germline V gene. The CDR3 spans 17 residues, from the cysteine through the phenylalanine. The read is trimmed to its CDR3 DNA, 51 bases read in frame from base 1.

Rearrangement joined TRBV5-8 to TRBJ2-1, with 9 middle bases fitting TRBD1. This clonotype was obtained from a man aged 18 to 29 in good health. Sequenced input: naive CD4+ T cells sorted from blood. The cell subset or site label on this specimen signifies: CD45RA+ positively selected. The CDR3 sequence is CASSLAARDRAYNEQFF. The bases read TGTGCCAGCAGCTTGGCGGCCCGGGACAGGGCCTACAATGAGCAGTTCTTC. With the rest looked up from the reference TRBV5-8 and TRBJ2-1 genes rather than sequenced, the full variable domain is EAGVTQSPTHLIKTRGQQATLRCSPISGHTSVYWYQQALGLGLQFLLWYDEGEERNRGNFPPRFSGRQFPNYSSELNVNALELEDSALYLCASSLAARDRAYNEQFFGPGTRLTVL.